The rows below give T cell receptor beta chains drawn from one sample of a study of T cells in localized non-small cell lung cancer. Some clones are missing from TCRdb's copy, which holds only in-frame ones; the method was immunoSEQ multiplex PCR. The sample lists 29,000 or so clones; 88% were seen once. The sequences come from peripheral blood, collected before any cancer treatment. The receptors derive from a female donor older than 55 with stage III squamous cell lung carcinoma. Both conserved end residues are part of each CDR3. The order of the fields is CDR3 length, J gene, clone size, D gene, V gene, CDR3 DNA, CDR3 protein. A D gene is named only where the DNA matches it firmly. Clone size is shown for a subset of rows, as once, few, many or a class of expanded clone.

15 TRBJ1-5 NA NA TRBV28 TGTGCCAGCAGTTTTTCTTGGGCTTCGGGTCTACCCCAGCATTTT CASSFSWASGLPQHF
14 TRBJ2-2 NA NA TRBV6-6 TGTGCCAGCAGTTATAGAGAATACACCGGGGAGCTGTTTTTT CASSYREYTGELFF
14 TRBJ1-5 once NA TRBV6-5 TGTGCCAGCAGTTACGGCCAGGGTGGGCAGCCCCAGCATTTT CASSYGQGGQPQHF
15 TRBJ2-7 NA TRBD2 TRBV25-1 TGTGCCAGCAGTTTACTAGCGGGAGGGTCCTACGAGCAGTACTTC CASSLLAGGSYEQYF
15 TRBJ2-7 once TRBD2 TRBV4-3 TGCGCCAGCAGCCAAGATCGGCAGCGGGGAGGAGAGCAGTACTTC CASSQDRQRGGEQYF
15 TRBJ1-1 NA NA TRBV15 TGTGCCACCAGCAGAATCATAGGCTCGAACACTGAAGCTTTCTTT CATSRIIGSNTEAFF
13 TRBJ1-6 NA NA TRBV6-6 TGTGCCAGCAGTTCCTCTTCGACCGAACCCCTCCACTTT CASSSSSTEPLHF
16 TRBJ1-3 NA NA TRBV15 TGTGCCACCAGCAGAGACAGACAGAGCTCTGGAAACACCATATATTTT CATSRDRQSSGNTIYF
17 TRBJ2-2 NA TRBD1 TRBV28 TGTGCCAGCAGTTTGTTGAAAGGGACAGGGCGCACCGGGGAGCTGTTTTTT CASSLLKGTGRTGELFF
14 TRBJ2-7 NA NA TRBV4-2 TGTGCCAGCAGCCAAGAATACGGGGTCTACGAGCAGTACTTC CASSQEYGVYEQYF
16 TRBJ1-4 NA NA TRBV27 TGTGCCAGCAGTCCGCGGAACAGGGTTTCTAATGAAAAACTGTTTTTT CASSPRNRVSNEKLFF
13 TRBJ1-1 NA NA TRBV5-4 TGTGCCAGCAGCTTGGAGGTGGGAACTGAAGCTTTCTTT CASSLEVGTEAFF
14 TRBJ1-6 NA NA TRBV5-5 TGTGCCAGCAGCCTGGGACTCGATAATTCACCCCTCCACTTT CASSLGLDNSPLHF
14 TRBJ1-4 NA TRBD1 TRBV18 TGTGCCAGCTCCCCCGGGACAGGGCGAGAAAAACTGTTTTTT CASSPGTGREKLFF
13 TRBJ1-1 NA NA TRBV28 TGTGCCAGCAGTCCCGGAGGCAGGGCGACCCCTCTTTTT CASSPGGRATPLF
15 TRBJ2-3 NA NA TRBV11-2 TGTGCCAGCAGCTACACTCCGGGACGGACGGATACGCAGTATTTT CASSYTPGRTDTQYF
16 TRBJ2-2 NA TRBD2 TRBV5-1 TGCGCCAGCAGCCCACTAGCGGGAGCGGACACCGGGGAGCTGTTTTTT CASSPLAGADTGELFF
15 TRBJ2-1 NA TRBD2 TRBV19 TGTGCCAGTAGCACCCTAGCGGGGGGGCTAAATGAGCAGTTCTTC CASSTLAGGLNEQFF
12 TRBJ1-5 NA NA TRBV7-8 TGTGCCAGCAGCTTGACAGGTCAGCCCCAGCATTTT CASSLTGQPQHF
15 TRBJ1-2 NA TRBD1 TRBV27 TGTGCCAGCAGTCACGTACAGGGGGCAAACTATGGCTACACCTTC CASSHVQGANYGYTF
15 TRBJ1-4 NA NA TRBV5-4 TGTGCCAGCAGCTCGCAGGGAGGCCGGAATGAAAAACTGTTTTTT CASSSQGGRNEKLFF
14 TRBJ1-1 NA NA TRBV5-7 TGTGCCAGCAGCTTACTACAGGCGTACACTGAAGCTTTCTTT CASSLLQAYTEAFF
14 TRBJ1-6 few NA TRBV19 TGTGCCAGTAGGTCACTAGGGTCCAGTTCACCCCTCCACTTT CASRSLGSSSPLHF
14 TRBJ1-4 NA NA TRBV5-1 TGCGCCAGCAGCTCAGGCCTATCCGGGGAAAAACTGTTTTTT CASSSGLSGEKLFF
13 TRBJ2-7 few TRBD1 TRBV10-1 TGCGCCAGCAGTCCAACCTCCGACAGGGGGCAATACTTC CASSPTSDRGQYF
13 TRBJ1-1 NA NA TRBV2 TGTGCCAGCAGTGCCTATGGACAGCTTGAAGCTTTCTTT CASSAYGQLEAFF
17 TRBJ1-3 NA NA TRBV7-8 TGTGCCAGCAGCTTACTCCCCGCCGGTACCTCTGGAAACACCATATATTTT CASSLLPAGTSGNTIYF
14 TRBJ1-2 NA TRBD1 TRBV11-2 TGTGCCAGCAGCTTAGAACAGGGGGACTATGGCTACACCTTC CASSLEQGDYGYTF
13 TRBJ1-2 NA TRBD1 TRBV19 TGTGCCAGTAGTACAGGGGGGAGATATGGCTACACCTTC CASSTGGRYGYTF
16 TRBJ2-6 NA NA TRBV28 TGTGCCAGCAGTTTTAGTATGGGGGGTGGAATCAACGTCCTGACTTTC CASSFSMGGGINVLTF
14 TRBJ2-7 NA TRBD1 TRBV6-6 TGTGCCAGCAGTTATCCGGACAGGTTGAGCGAGCAGTACTTC CASSYPDRLSEQYF
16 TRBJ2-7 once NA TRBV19 TGTGCCAGTAGTGTCGGAGGGGCAGGGGAGATCTACGAGCAGTACTTC CASSVGGAGEIYEQYF
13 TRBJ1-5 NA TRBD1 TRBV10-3 TGTGCCACTTCGGGACAGCAAAATCAGCCCCAGCATTTT CATSGQQNQPQHF
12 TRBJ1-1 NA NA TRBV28 TGTGCCATCGCCCCCGGGGACACTGAAGCTTTCTTT CAIAPGDTEAFF
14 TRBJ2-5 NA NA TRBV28 TGTGCCAGCAGGTCAAAACAGGGAGAGAAGACCCAGTACTTC CASRSKQGEKTQYF
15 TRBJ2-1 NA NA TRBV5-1 TGCGCCAGCAGCTCTGGGGCTAGTCACGGCAATGAGCAGTTCTTC CASSSGASHGNEQFF
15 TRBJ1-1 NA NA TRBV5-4 TGTGCCAGCAGCCAAGCAACCAAAGGAGGCACTGAAGCTTTCTTT CASSQATKGGTEAFF
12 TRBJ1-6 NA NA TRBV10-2 TGCGCCAGCAGTGATGTTGACTCACCCCTCCACTTT CASSDVDSPLHF
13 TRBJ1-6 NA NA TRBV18 TGTGCCAGCTCACCAGGGGGCGATTCACCCCTCCACTTT CASSPGGDSPLHF
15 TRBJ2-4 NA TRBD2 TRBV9 TGTGCCAGCAGCGCAGTAGCGGGAGGTATAAACATTCAGTACTTC CASSAVAGGINIQYF
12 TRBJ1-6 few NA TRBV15 TGTGCCACAAAAGGTGGGGATTCACCCCTCCACTTT CATKGGDSPLHF
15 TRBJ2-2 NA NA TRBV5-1 TGCGCCAGCAGCAATAGCGGAAGTAACACCGGGGAGCTGTTTTTT CASSNSGSNTGELFF
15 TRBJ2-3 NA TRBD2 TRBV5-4 TGTGCCAGCAGCTTCTCTAGCGGAAGCACAGATACGCAGTATTTT CASSFSSGSTDTQYF
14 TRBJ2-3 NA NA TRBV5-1 TGCGCCAGCAGCTTGTACCTTGGACCAGATACGCAGTATTTT CASSLYLGPDTQYF
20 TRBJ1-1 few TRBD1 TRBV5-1 TGCGCCAGCAGTCGGACTAACGGCGGACAGGTAGTAACTGCGAACACTGAAGCTTTCTTT CASSRTNGGQVVTANTEAFF
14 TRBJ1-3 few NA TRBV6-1 TGTGCCAGCAGTTCCGGGAGCTCTGGAAACACCATATATTTT CASSSGSSGNTIYF
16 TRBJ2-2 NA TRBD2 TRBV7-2 TGTGCCAGCAGCTCTACCGGGAGGGGTCGCACCGGGGAGCTGTTTTTT CASSSTGRGRTGELFF
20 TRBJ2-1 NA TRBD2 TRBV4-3 TGCGCCAGCAGCCAAGACCACCCTTGGGGCGGGGGAGTGTCCTACAATGAGCAGTTCTTC CASSQDHPWGGGVSYNEQFF
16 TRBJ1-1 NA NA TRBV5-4 TGTGCCAGCAGCTTGGGCCCCCAGGGAAAGAACACTGAAGCTTTCTTT CASSLGPQGKNTEAFF
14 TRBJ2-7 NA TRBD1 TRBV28 TGTGCCAGCAGTCCCGGACAGGGACCCTACGAGCAGTACTTC CASSPGQGPYEQYF
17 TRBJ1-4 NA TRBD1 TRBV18 TGTGCCAGCTTCACAGGACAGGGAAGTGTGGGGCGGGAAAAACTGTTTTTT CASFTGQGSVGREKLFF
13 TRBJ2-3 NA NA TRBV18 TGTGCCAGCTCGGCCCGGGACACAGATACGCAGTATTTT CASSARDTDTQYF
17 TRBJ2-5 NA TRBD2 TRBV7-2 TGTGCCAGCAGCTTAGGGACTAGCGGGGGGCAGGGGGAGACCCAGTACTTC CASSLGTSGGQGETQYF
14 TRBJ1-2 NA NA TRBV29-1 TGCAGCGTTGAAGAGGGGGGAAAGTTATATGGCTACACCTTC CSVEEGGKLYGYTF
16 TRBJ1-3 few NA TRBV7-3 TGTGCCAGCAGCTTAATCCGACGATACTCTGGAAACACCATATATTTT CASSLIRRYSGNTIYF